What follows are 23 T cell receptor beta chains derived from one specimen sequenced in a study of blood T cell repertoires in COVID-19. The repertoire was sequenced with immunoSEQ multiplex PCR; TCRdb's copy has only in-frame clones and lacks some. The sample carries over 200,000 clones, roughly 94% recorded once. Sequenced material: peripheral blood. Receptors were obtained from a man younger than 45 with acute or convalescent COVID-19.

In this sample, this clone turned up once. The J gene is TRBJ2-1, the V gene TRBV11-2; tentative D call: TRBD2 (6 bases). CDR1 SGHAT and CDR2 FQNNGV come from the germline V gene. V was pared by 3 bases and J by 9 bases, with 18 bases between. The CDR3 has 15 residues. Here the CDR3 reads CASSLIVKWGGEQFF. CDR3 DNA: TGTGCCAGCAGCTTGATCGTCAAATGGGGAGGTGAGCAGTTCTTC.

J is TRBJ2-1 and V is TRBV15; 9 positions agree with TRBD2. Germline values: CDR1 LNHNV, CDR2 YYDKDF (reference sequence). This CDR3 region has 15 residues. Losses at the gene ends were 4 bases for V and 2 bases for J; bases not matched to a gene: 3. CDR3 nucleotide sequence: TGTGCCACCAGCACTCGGACTAGCGCCTACAATGAGCAGTTCTTC. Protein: CATSTRTSAYNEQFF.

The CDR3 DNA reads TGCAGTGCTATGTGGGAGTATGAGCAGTACTTC. This sequence encodes CSAMWEYEQYF. The chain combines TRBV20-1 with TRBJ2-7, with D perhaps matching TRBD2 (5 bases). Trimming stripped 4 bases from V and 7 bases from J, with 11 bases between. The CDR3 totals 11 residues. Germline values: CDR1 DFQATT, CDR2 SNEGSKA (reference sequence).

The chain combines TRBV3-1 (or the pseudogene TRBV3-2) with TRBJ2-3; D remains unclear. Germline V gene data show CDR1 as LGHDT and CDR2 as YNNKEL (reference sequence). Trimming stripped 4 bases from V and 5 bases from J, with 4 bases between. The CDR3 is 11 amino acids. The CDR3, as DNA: TGTGCCAGCAGCCTCGGAGATACGCAGTATTTT. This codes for CASSLGDTQYF.

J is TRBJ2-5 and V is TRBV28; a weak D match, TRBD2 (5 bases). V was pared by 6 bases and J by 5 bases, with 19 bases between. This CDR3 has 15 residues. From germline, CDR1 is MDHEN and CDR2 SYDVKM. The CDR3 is CASSSPAGPWETQYF. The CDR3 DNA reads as TGTGCCAGCAGCTCCCCCGCGGGTCCGTGGGAGACCCAGTACTTC. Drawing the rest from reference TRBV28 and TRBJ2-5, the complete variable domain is DVKVTQSSRYLVKRTGEKVFLECVQDMDHENMFWYRQDPGLGLRLIYFSYDVKMKEKGDIPEGYSVSREKKERFSLILESASTNQTSMYLCASSSPAGPWETQYFGPGTRLLVL.

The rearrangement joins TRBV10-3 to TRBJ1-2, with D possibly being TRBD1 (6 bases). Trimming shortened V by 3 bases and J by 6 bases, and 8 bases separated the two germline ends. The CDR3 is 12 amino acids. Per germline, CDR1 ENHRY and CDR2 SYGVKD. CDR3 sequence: CAISDRGHGYTF. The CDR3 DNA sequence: TGTGCCATCAGTGACAGGGGCCATGGCTACACCTTC.

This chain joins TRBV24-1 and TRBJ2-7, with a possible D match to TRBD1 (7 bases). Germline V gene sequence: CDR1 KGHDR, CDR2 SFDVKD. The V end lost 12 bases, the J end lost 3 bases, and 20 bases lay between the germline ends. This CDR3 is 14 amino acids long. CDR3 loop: CAALGGTELYEQYF. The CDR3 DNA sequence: TGTGCCGCCCTCGGAGGGACAGAACTCTACGAGCAGTACTTC.

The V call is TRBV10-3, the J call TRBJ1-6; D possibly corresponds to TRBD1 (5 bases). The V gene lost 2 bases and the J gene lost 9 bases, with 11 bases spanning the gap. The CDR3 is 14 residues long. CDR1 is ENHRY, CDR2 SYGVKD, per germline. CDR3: CAISEGTGGSPLHF. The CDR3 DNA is TGTGCCATCAGTGAGGGTACAGGCGGTTCACCCCTCCACTTT.

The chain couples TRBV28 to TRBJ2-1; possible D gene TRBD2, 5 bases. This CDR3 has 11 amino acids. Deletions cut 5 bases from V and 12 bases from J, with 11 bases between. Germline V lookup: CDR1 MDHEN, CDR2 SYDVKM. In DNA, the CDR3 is TGTGCCAGCAGTGAGAGGGTGTGGCAGTTCTTC. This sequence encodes CASSERVWQFF.

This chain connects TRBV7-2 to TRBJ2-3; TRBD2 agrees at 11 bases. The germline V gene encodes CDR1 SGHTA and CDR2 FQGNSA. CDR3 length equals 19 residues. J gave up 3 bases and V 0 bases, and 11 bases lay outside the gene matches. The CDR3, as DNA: TGTGCCAGCAGCTTAGCGTCTAGCGGGGGGTTTTTAACGACAGATACGCAGTATTTT. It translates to CASSLASSGGFLTTDTQYF.

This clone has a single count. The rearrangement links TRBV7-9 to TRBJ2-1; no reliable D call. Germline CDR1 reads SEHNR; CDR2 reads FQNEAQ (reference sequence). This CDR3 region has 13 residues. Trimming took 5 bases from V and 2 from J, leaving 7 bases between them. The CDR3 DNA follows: TGTGCCAGCAGCGATACAGCCTACAATGAGCAGTTCTTC. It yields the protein CASSDTAYNEQFF.

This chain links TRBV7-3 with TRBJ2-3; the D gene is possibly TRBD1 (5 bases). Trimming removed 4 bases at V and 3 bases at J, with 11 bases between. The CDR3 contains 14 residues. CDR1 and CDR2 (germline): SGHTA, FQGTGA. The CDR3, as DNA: TGTGCCAGCAGCTCTACGGCAGGGACAGATACGCAGTATTTT. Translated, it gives CASSSTAGTDTQYF.

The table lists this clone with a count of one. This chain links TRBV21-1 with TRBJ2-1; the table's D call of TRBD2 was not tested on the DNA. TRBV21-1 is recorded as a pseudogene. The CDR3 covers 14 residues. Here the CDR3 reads CASSKGGTRGEQFF. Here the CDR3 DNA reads TGTGCCAGCAGCAAAGGGGGGACGCGGGGTGAGCAGTTCTTC.

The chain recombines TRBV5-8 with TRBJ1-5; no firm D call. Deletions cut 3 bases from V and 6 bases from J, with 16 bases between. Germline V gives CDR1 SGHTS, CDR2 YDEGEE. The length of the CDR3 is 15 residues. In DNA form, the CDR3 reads TGTGCCAGCAGCTCGGAGGGAAGGGTGGGTCAGCCCCAGCATTTT. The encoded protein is CASSSEGRVGQPQHF.

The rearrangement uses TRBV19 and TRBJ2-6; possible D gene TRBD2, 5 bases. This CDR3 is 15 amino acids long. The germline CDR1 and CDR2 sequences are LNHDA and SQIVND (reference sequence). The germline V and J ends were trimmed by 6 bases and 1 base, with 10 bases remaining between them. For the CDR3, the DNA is TGTGCCAGTAGCCTTTGGAGGTCTGGGGCCAACGTCCTGACTTTC. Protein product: CASSLWRSGANVLTF.

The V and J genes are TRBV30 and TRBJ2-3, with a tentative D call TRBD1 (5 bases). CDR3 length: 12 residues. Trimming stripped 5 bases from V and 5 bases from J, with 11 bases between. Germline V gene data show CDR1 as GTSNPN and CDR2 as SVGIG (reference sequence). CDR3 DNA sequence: TGTGCCTGGGACAGTCAACGAGATACGCAGTATTTT. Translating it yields CAWDSQRDTQYF.

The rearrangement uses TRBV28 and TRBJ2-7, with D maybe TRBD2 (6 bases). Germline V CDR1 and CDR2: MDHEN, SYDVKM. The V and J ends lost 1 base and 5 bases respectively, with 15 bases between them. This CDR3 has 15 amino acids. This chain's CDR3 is CASSLYSRDSNEQYF. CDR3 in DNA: TGTGCCAGCAGTTTATACTCTCGGGACTCAAACGAGCAGTACTTC.

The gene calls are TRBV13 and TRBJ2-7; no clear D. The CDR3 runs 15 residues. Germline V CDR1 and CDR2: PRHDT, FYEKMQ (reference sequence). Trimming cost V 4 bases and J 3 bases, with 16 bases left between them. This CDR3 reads CASSSSPLENYEQYF. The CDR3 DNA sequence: TGTGCCAGCAGCTCGTCCCCTCTAGAAAACTACGAGCAGTACTTC.

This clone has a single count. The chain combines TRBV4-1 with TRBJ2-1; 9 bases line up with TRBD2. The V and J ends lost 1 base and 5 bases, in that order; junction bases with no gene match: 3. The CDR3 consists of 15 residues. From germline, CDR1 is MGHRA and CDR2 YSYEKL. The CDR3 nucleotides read TGCGCCAGCAGCCAAGTAGCGGGGGTAAACAATGAGCAGTTCTTC. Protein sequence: CASSQVAGVNNEQFF.

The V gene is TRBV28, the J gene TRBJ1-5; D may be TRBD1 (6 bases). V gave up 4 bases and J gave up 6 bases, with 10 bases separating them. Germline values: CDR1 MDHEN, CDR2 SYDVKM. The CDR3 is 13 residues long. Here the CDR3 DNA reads TGTGCCAGCAGTTCACAGGGTTTTCAGCCCCAGCATTTT. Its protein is CASSSQGFQPQHF.

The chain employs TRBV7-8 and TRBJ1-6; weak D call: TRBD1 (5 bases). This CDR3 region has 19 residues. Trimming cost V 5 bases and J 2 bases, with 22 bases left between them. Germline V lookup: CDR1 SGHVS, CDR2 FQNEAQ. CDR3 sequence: CASSPNTVRAGPYNSPLHF. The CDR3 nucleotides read TGTGCCAGCAGCCCCAACACAGTACGTGCGGGACCCTATAATTCACCCCTCCACTTT.

The CDR3 region has the DNA TGTGCCAGCAGTTTACGGAGGGGGGGCGTAATCTACAATGAGCAGTTCTTC. This translates into CASSLRRGGVIYNEQFF. V usage is TRBV28 and J usage is TRBJ2-1, with TRBD2 as a possible D gene (7 bases). Between the trimmed V and J ends, which lost 2 bases and 3 bases, there was a span of 17 bases. This CDR3 has 17 amino acids. Per the germline V gene, CDR1 is MDHEN and CDR2 is SYDVKM.

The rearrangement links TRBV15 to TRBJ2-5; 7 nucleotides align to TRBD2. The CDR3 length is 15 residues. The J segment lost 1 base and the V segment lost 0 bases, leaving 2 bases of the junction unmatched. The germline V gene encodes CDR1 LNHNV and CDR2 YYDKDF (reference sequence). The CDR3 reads CATSRDGGVQETQYF. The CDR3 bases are TGTGCCACCAGCAGAGATGGGGGGGTCCAAGAGACCCAGTACTTC. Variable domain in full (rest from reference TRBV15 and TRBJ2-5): DAMVIQNPRYQVTQFGKPVTLSCSQTLNHNVMYWYQQKSSQAPKLLFHYYDKDFNNEADTPDNFQSRRPNTSFCFLDIRSPGLGDTAMYLCATSRDGGVQETQYFGPGTRLLVL.